A single sample gave rise to the 32 T cell receptor beta chains below, sequenced in a study of cytotoxic CD8 clonotypes in ibrutinib-treated CLL. Some clones are missing from TCRdb's copy, which holds only in-frame ones; the method was immunoSEQ multiplex PCR. This table holds hundreds of thousands of clones, roughly 65% found once. The material was PBMCs, obtained after 12 months of ibrutinib treatment. The receptors originated from a human donor with chronic lymphocytic leukemia.

V is TRBV6-5 and J is TRBJ2-1, with D possibly matching TRBD2 (6 bases). The germline CDR1 and CDR2 sequences are MNHEY and SVGAGI. The CDR3 totals 16 residues. The germline V and J ends were trimmed by 0 bases and 3 bases, with 12 bases remaining between them. The CDR3 coding sequence is TGTGCCAGCAGTTACTCGCCACTAGCCGTCTACAATGAGCAGTTCTTC. Residues: CASSYSPLAVYNEQFF.

The rearrangement joins TRBV4-1 to TRBJ2-7, with D tentatively TRBD2 (5 bases). With 0 bases removed from V and 7 bases from J, the gap between germline ends came to 16 bases. This CDR3 has 15 amino acids. In germline, CDR1 is MGHRA, CDR2 YSYEKL. This CDR3 reads CASSQDRGSLREQYF. In DNA form, the CDR3 reads TGCGCCAGCAGCCAAGATAGAGGGTCTCTTAGGGAGCAGTACTTC.

The chain recombines TRBV28 with TRBJ1-3; unclear D gene. The V end was cut by 5 bases, the J end by 4 bases, with 9 bases between. There are 13 residues in the CDR3. Germline CDR1 MDHEN, CDR2 SYDVKM. CDR3 amino acids: CASSINYGNTIYF. Written as DNA, the CDR3 is TGTGCCAGCAGTATCAACTACGGAAACACCATATATTTT.

The V gene is TRBV5-6, the J gene TRBJ1-5; no definite D call. Trimming removed 4 bases at V and 0 bases at J, with 11 bases between. The CDR3 consists of 15 residues. Germline values: CDR1 SGHDT, CDR2 YYEEEE. CDR3 residues: CASSDRVYSNQPQHF. In DNA form, the CDR3 reads TGTGCCAGCAGCGATCGGGTCTATAGCAATCAGCCCCAGCATTTT.

This clone was seen a single time. This chain links TRBV4-2 with TRBJ1-2; 8 bases agree with TRBD1. Germline V CDR1 and CDR2: LGHNA, YNFKEQ. The J segment lost 5 bases and the V segment lost 0 bases, leaving 5 bases of the junction unmatched. The CDR3 covers 15 residues. CDR3: CASSQDPQGAYGYTF. The CDR3 DNA is TGTGCCAGCAGCCAAGATCCGCAGGGGGCGTATGGCTACACCTTC.

This clone was seen only once. This chain joins TRBV9 and TRBJ2-7; 11 nucleotides align to TRBD1. The CDR3 loop spans 14 amino acids. Trimming cost V 4 bases and J 4 bases; bases outside gene matches: 4. Germline CDR1 SGDLS, CDR2 YYNGEE. The chain's CDR3 is CASSKDRGPYEQYF. CDR3 nucleotide sequence: TGTGCCAGCAGCAAGGACAGGGGGCCGTACGAGCAGTACTTC.

The gene calls are TRBV19 and TRBJ2-1; 7 bases are shared with TRBD2. Germline CDR1 reads LNHDA; CDR2 reads SQIVND (reference sequence). The CDR3 has 15 amino acids. V was pared by 3 bases and J by 6 bases, with 8 bases of the junction left unmatched. The CDR3 is CASSMGGMTANEQFF. The CDR3 coding sequence is TGTGCCAGTAGTATGGGGGGGATGACGGCCAATGAGCAGTTCTTC.

In this sample, this clone turned up once. DNA of the CDR3: TGCGCCAGCAGCGTAACACAACCTTTAAATGAAAAACTGTTTTTT. Translating gives CASSVTQPLNEKLFF. The chain has TRBV5-1 and TRBJ1-4, with no clear D. Germline-derived CDR1 and CDR2 are SGHRS and YFSETQ. Trimming left V 4 bases short and J 5 bases short, with 15 bases between. The CDR3 has 15 amino acids.

The sample holds a few counts of this clone. Different DNA sequences within this sample yield the same CDR3. The chain links TRBV29-1 to TRBJ2-7; D is possibly TRBD1 or TRBD2 (5 bases each). The CDR3 covers 12 residues. Per germline, CDR1 SQVTM and CDR2 ANQGSEA. The ends were cut back, 6 bases at V and 0 bases at J, with 9 bases in the middle. The CDR3 here is CSVQGASYEQYF. CDR3 DNA: TGCAGCGTCCAGGGAGCCTCCTACGAGCAGTACTTC.

J is TRBJ1-2 and V is TRBV5-5; 10 positions match TRBD1. This CDR3 spans 12 amino acids. Germline trimming cut 5 bases from V and 8 bases from J; bases unmatched to any gene: 3. From germline, CDR1 is SGHKS and CDR2 YYEKEE (reference sequence). The CDR3 DNA sequence: TGTGCCAGCAGGACAGGGGGCGCGGGCTACACCTTC. Residues: CASRTGGAGYTF.

The chain combines TRBV6-1 with TRBJ2-1; 11 bases agree with TRBD1. Germline V gene lookup returns CDR1 MNHNS and CDR2 SASEGT. The CDR3 is 15 residues long. V lost 7 bases to trimming and J lost 12 bases; unmatched junction nucleotides: 14. The CDR3 nucleotides read TGTGCCAGCACAGTTACCCGGACAGGGGGCTCGGTGCAGTTCTTC. It is translated as CASTVTRTGGSVQFF.

The V gene is TRBV9, the J gene TRBJ1-2; 9 nucleotides match TRBD1. With 3 bases clipped from V and 2 bases from J, the junction kept 8 bases outside the gene matches. CDR3 length equals 16 residues. Looked up from germline, CDR1 is SGDLS and CDR2 is YYNGEE. The CDR3 spells CASSGEYRGPNYGYTF. The CDR3 nucleotides read TGTGCCAGCAGCGGCGAGTACAGGGGGCCCAACTATGGCTACACCTTC.

The chain links TRBV30 to TRBJ1-4, with D perhaps matching TRBD1 (5 bases). The CDR3 has 13 amino acids. Germline V lookup: CDR1 GTSNPN, CDR2 SVGIG (reference sequence). V was clipped by 5 bases and J by 4 bases, with 11 bases between them. CDR3 nucleotides: TGTGCCTGGCTCGACAGCCGTAATGAAAAACTGTTTTTT. Amino acids: CAWLDSRNEKLFF.

The CDR3 DNA sequence: TGTGCCAGCAGCTTTACGGGACCCTCCTACGAGCAGTACTTC. Protein: CASSFTGPSYEQYF. The chain uses TRBV7-8 and TRBJ2-7, with D perhaps TRBD1 or TRBD2 (5 bases each). V dropped 3 bases and J dropped 0 bases, with 9 bases sitting between them. The CDR3 is 14 residues long. The germline gives CDR1 SGHVS, CDR2 FQNEAQ.

The chain uses TRBV28 and TRBJ1-5; D gene ambiguous. The V end was cut by 8 bases, the J end by 2 bases, with 13 bases between. Per the germline V gene, CDR1 is MDHEN and CDR2 is SYDVKM. The CDR3 runs 14 residues. The CDR3 region has the DNA TGTGCCAGCGATCAGCTAAGGGGCAATCAGCCCCAGCATTTT. Its translation: CASDQLRGNQPQHF. The variable domain in full, with the rest retrieved from reference TRBV28 and TRBJ1-5, is DVKVTQSSRYLVKRTGEKVFLECVQDMDHENMFWYRQDPGLGLRLIYFSYDVKMKEKGDIPEGYSVSREKKERFSLILESASTNQTSMYLCASDQLRGNQPQHFGDGTRLSIL.

This clone was seen a single time. Within the sample, other DNA sequences also encode this same CDR3. The genes are TRBV5-1 and TRBJ2-7, with 7 bases matching TRBD1. CDR1 and CDR2 (germline): SGHRS, YFSETQ. V shed 4 bases and J 2 bases; nucleotides not matched to a gene: 6. The CDR3 length is 14 residues. CDR3: CASSRDRATYEQYF. CDR3 DNA sequence: TGCGCCAGCAGCCGGGACAGAGCGACCTACGAGCAGTACTTC.

V usage is TRBV10-3 and J usage is TRBJ1-1, with TRBD1 matching over 7 bases. J gave up 8 bases and V 2 bases, and 11 bases lay outside the gene matches. Germline CDR1 is ENHRY and CDR2 is SYGVKD. CDR3 length: 15 amino acids. The CDR3: CAISEDYRGGREAFF. The CDR3 coding sequence is TGTGCCATCAGTGAGGATTACAGGGGAGGAAGGGAAGCTTTCTTT.

V gene TRBV27 combines with J gene TRBJ1-5; 7 positions agree with TRBD1. Germline assignment: CDR1 MNHEY and CDR2 SMNVEV (reference sequence). The CDR3 covers 15 residues. V gave up 6 bases and J gave up 3 bases; unmatched junction bases: 8. DNA of the CDR3: TGTGCCAGCAGGAAAGACAGGGCTTCCAATCAGCCCCAGCATTTT. Its protein product is CASRKDRASNQPQHF.

The J gene is TRBJ1-4, the V gene TRBV5-6, with a possible D match to TRBD1 (5 bases). The germline V gene encodes CDR1 SGHDT and CDR2 YYEEEE. V lost 4 bases, J lost 8 bases, and 15 bases lay in between. The CDR3 loop spans 14 amino acids. Written as DNA, the CDR3 is TGTGCCAGCAGCGGAGGGACCGACTTCGAAAAACTGTTTTTT. It yields the protein CASSGGTDFEKLFF. The whole variable domain, remainder taken from reference TRBV5-6 and TRBJ1-4, is DAGVTQSPTHLIKTRGQQVTLRCSPKSGHDTVSWYQQALGQGPQFIFQYYEEEERQRGNFPDRFSGHQFPNYSSELNVNALLLGDSALYLCASSGGTDFEKLFFGSGTQLSVL.

This chain links TRBV6-8 with TRBJ1-5, with 8 bases lining up with TRBD1. Germline V gene lookup returns CDR1 MNHGY and CDR2 SAAAGT. The CDR3 consists of 17 residues. V was pared by 6 bases and J by 0 bases, with 10 bases of the junction left unmatched. CDR3 amino acids: CASSHLRTGNSNQPQHF. In DNA, the CDR3 is TGTGCCAGCAGCCACCTAAGGACAGGGAATAGCAATCAGCCCCAGCATTTT.

This clone occurred many times. The V and J genes are TRBV5-4 and TRBJ1-1, with a tentative D call TRBD1 (6 bases). CDR1 SGHNT and CDR2 YYREEE come from the germline V gene (reference sequence). The CDR3 has 14 residues. V was pared by 3 bases and J by 1 base, with 10 bases between. CDR3 sequence (DNA): TGTGCCAGCAGCTGGACAGACAGGAACACTGAAGCTTTCTTT. Amino acids: CASSWTDRNTEAFF.

This chain connects TRBV10-1 to TRBJ1-1, with no clear D. CDR1 is WNHNN, CDR2 SYGVQD, per germline (reference sequence). V was shortened by 3 bases and J by 3 bases, with 8 bases between the two germline ends. CDR3 length: 13 residues. The CDR3: CASSEIIYTEAFF. DNA of the CDR3: TGCGCCAGCAGTGAAATTATCTACACTGAAGCTTTCTTT.

A note on this clone: At the DNA level, this CDR3 is encoded by other sequences in the same sample as well. This chain joins TRBV28 and TRBJ2-2; D is ambiguous. Deletions cut 5 bases from V and 2 bases from J, with 3 bases between. Per germline, CDR1 MDHEN and CDR2 SYDVKM. This CDR3 spans 12 amino acids. The chain's CDR3 is CASSPNTGELFF. The CDR3, as DNA: TGTGCCAGCAGTCCCAACACCGGGGAGCTGTTTTTT.

This clone was seen more than once but under ten times. The chain couples TRBV10-3 to TRBJ1-2; 7 positions agree with TRBD1. J lost 3 bases, V lost 10 bases, and 8 bases had no gene match. CDR1 is ENHRY and CDR2 is SYGVKD in the germline V gene. This CDR3 has 13 residues. CDR3 sequence reads: CATQSGTDYGYTF. For the CDR3, the DNA is TGTGCCACCCAGAGCGGGACAGACTATGGCTACACCTTC.

The rearrangement uses TRBV13 and TRBJ2-7; D may be TRBD2 (5 bases). This CDR3 region has 14 residues. CDR1 and CDR2 from the germline V gene are PRHDT and FYEKMQ (reference sequence). V dropped 0 bases and J dropped 3 bases, with 9 bases sitting between them. The DNA of the CDR3 is TGTGCCAGCAGCTTAGGCCGGGGTAGCTACGAGCAGTACTTC. This sequence encodes CASSLGRGSYEQYF.

The chain carries TRBV23-1 and TRBJ1-6; D is unclear. TRBV23-1 has ORF status, its function being uncertain. Trimming removed 8 bases at V and 6 bases at J, with 14 bases between. CDR3 length: 14 residues. DNA for the CDR3: TGCGCCAGCCTCTCGTATATCGGTAATTCACCCCTCCACTTT. Translating it yields CASLSYIGNSPLHF.

In DNA form, the CDR3 reads TGTGCCAGCAGCTTTAGGAGTCGGGGGGAGGGAGAGACCCAGTACTTC. It yields the protein CASSFRSRGEGETQYF. The rearrangement uses TRBV5-6 and TRBJ2-5; the match to TRBD2 covers 7 bases. This CDR3 is built from 16 residues. After removal of 2 bases from V and 4 bases from J, the junction contained 11 bases not matched to a gene. Germline CDR1 SGHDT, CDR2 YYEEEE.

The genes are TRBV2 and TRBJ2-5, with 9 bases aligning to TRBD1. V lost 5 bases, J lost 2 bases, and 15 bases stayed unmatched. This CDR3 has 18 amino acids. Germline V CDR1 and CDR2: SNHLY, FYNNEI. CDR3 sequence reads: CASSFRDREADVQETQYF. The DNA for the CDR3 is TGTGCCAGCAGTTTCCGGGACAGGGAGGCTGATGTACAAGAGACCCAGTACTTC.

The chain uses TRBV5-6 and TRBJ2-5, with a weak D call TRBD1 (6 bases). V lost 0 bases and J lost 1, with 10 bases in between. Germline V gene lookup returns CDR1 SGHDT and CDR2 YYEEEE. The CDR3 sequence is 15 residues long. The CDR3 reads CASSLVIQGQETQYF. CDR3 DNA sequence: TGTGCCAGCAGCTTGGTAATACAGGGCCAAGAGACCCAGTACTTC.

The rearrangement links TRBV2 to TRBJ2-1, with D possibly TRBD2 on 5 matching bases. The germline V gene encodes CDR1 SNHLY and CDR2 FYNNEI. With 5 bases removed from V and 8 bases from J, the gap between germline ends came to 13 bases. The CDR3 totals 13 residues. The CDR3 DNA is TGTGCCAGCAGTCAGGAGGCTAGGGATGAGCAGTTCTTC. This encodes CASSQEARDEQFF.

In its sample, this clone was seen once. At the DNA level, this CDR3 is encoded by other sequences in the same sample as well. The chain has TRBV5-4 and TRBJ1-1; no definite D call. CDR1 is SGHNT and CDR2 is YYREEE in the germline V gene (reference sequence). V shed 5 bases and J shed 8 bases, with 19 bases lying between them. The CDR3 extends over 14 amino acids. The CDR3 protein is CASSFWQVMGEAFF. CDR3 bases: TGTGCCAGCAGTTTCTGGCAGGTCATGGGGGAAGCTTTCTTT.

CDR3 region: CASTRGRDNEQFF. CDR3 sequence (DNA): TGTGCCAGCACTAGGGGCAGGGACAATGAGCAGTTCTTC. The chain recombines TRBV11-3 with TRBJ2-1; maybe TRBD1 (5 bases). The CDR3 spans 13 residues. Germline V gives CDR1 SGHNT, CDR2 YENEEA. Trimming left V 7 bases short and J 5 bases short, with 12 bases between.